Following are 20 T cell receptor beta chains from one sample sequenced in a study of beta chain features in type 1 diabetes. Since all of the isolated RNA was reverse transcribed, expressed TCRB transcripts were what got sequenced. Here immunoSEQ multiplex PCR was the method, and the copy in TCRdb shows in-frame clones only, minus some. The data show 100,000 to 150,000 clones, 17% seen once. Overall study findings and caveats: When Type 1 diabetes patients were examined, their TCRB CDR3s proved moderately but significantly shorter in all four CD4+ subsets.

No antigen has been identified for these receptors. Sequencing was done on a sample of central memory CD4+ T cells from blood. The receptors derive from a man aged 18 to 30 with type 1 diabetes.

Notes on this clone: The sample holds other DNA sequences that translate to the same CDR3. This rearrangement joins TRBV25-1 to TRBJ2-3; D unresolved. Germline V gene data show CDR1 as MGHDK and CDR2 as SYGVNS. The V gene lost 2 bases and the J gene lost 1 base, with 10 bases spanning the gap. This CDR3 has 15 amino acids. The CDR3 DNA reads as TGTGCCAGCAGTGAAGGTGGTCGCGGCACAGATACGCAGTATTTT. Translated: CASSEGGRGTDTQYF.

This clone was counted between two and nine times. The V gene is TRBV29-1, the J gene TRBJ1-2, with D tentatively TRBD1 (5 bases). The V end lost 7 bases, the J end lost 1 base, and 13 bases lay between the germline ends. The CDR3 totals 13 residues. Germline loops: CDR1 SQVTM, CDR2 ANQGSEA. CDR3 amino acids: CSGTLGLNYGYTF. As DNA, the CDR3 is TGCAGCGGGACCCTGGGACTTAACTATGGCTACACCTTC. Using reference TRBV29-1 and TRBJ1-2 for the parts outside the CDR3, the full variable domain is SAVISQKPSRDICQRGTSLTIQCQVDSQVTMMFWYRQQPGQSLTLIATANQGSEATYESGFVIDKFPISRPNLTFSTLTVSNMSPEDSSIYLCSGTLGLNYGYTFGSGTRLTVV.

This clone was observed a few times. The chain carries TRBV29-1 and TRBJ2-5; tentative D call: TRBD2 (6 bases). V was clipped by 6 bases and J by 3 bases, with 20 bases between them. The V gene's germline CDR1 is SQVTM and CDR2 ANQGSEA. The CDR3 loop spans 15 amino acids. The CDR3 loop is CSVPDRGRGEETQYF. CDR3 bases: TGCAGCGTACCTGATCGGGGGAGAGGGGAAGAGACCCAGTACTTC.

This chain connects TRBV7-2 to TRBJ2-5, with D hard to call. The CDR3 sequence is 12 residues long. Germline CDR1 and CDR2: SGHTA and FQGNSA. The V and J ends lost 5 bases and 0 bases respectively, with 4 bases between them. CDR3 nucleotides: TGTGCCAGCAGCGCGGACCAAGAGACCCAGTACTTC. Protein: CASSADQETQYF.

On this clone itself: Relative to the germline gene, one junction end is altered; a read error may explain this. The gene calls are TRBV7-7 and TRBJ2-7, with TRBD1 as a possible D gene (6 bases). Germline CDR1 SSHAT, CDR2 FNYEAQ (reference sequence). The CDR3 loop spans 15 amino acids. The CDR3 is CASSLDMDRSYEQYF. The DNA for the CDR3 is TGTGCTAGCAGCTTAGACATGGACAGATCCTACGAGCAGTACTTC. Combining the CDR3 with reference TRBV7-7 and TRBJ2-7 gives the whole variable domain GAGVSQSPRYKVTKRGQDVTLRCDPISSHATLYWYQQALGQGPEFLTYFNYEAQPDKSGLPSDRFSAERPEGSISTLTIQRTEQRDSAMYRCASSLDMDRSYEQYFGPGTRLTVT.

The chain combines TRBV7-2 with TRBJ2-1, with 9 bases lining up with TRBD2. This CDR3 spans 17 amino acids. J lost 8 bases, V lost 0 bases, and 11 bases had no gene match. CDR1 and CDR2 from the germline V gene are SGHTA and FQGNSA. CDR3 sequence reads: CASSLAASGAGRDEQFF. The CDR3 nucleotides are TGTGCCAGCAGCTTAGCGGCTAGCGGGGCTGGGAGGGATGAGCAGTTCTTC. Looking up the rest from reference TRBV7-2 and TRBJ2-1 gives the full variable domain: GAGVSQSPSNKVTEKGKDVELRCDPISGHTALYWYRQSLGQGLEFLIYFQGNSAPDKSGLPSDRFSAERTGGSVSTLTIQRTQQEDSAVYLCASSLAASGAGRDEQFFGPGTRLTVL.

This clone was found a few times. This rearrangement joins TRBV6-6 to TRBJ1-2; D is undetermined. Germline V CDR1 and CDR2: MNHNY, SVGAGI (reference sequence). The length of the CDR3 is 12 residues. The ends were cut back, 6 bases at V and 8 bases at J, with 13 bases in the middle. For the CDR3, the DNA is TGTGCCAGCAGCCTCCTGGAGGGAGGCTACACCTTC. Protein product: CASSLLEGGYTF.

The chain recombines TRBV2 with TRBJ1-5; D might be TRBD1 (6 bases). The CDR3 is 14 residues long. V was cut by 10 bases and J by 2 bases, with 15 bases left in between. Germline V gene lookup returns CDR1 SNHLY and CDR2 FYNNEI. The CDR3 DNA sequence: TGTGCCACCGGACAGTATCTCCGCAATCAGCCCCAGCATTTT. Its protein is CATGQYLRNQPQHF.

The gene calls are TRBV2 and TRBJ2-5, with D possibly being TRBD2 (5 bases). There are 15 residues in the CDR3. Trimming stripped 1 base from V and 9 bases from J, with 18 bases between. Germline assignment: CDR1 SNHLY and CDR2 FYNNEI. For the CDR3, the DNA is TGTGCCAGCAGTGAAGGCGGGCAGCCCGTTTGGGCCCAGTACTTC. It is translated as CASSEGGQPVWAQYF.

This clone was found a few times. V gene TRBV21-1 combines with J gene TRBJ2-2; the tabulated D call, TRBD1, remains unverified against the DNA. TRBV21-1 is annotated as a pseudogene. This CDR3 region has 14 residues. In nucleotides, the CDR3 is TGTGCCAGCAAAAGAGGACAGGGGACCGGGGAGCTGTTTTTT. This gives the protein CASKRGQGTGELFF.

This clone was counted ten times or more. The chain links TRBV15 to TRBJ2-5, with TRBD1 identical over 7 bases. The CDR3 runs to 14 residues. The junction had 1 base not matched to a gene; V was cut back by 0 bases and J by 3 bases. Germline CDR1 and CDR2: LNHNV and YYDKDF (reference sequence). The CDR3 loop reads CATSREDRKETQYF. CDR3 nucleotide sequence: TGTGCCACCAGCAGAGAGGACAGGAAAGAGACCCAGTACTTC.

This clone was detected once. At one end the junction does not follow the germline gene, possibly because of a read error. This chain links TRBV2 with TRBJ1-1, with a tentative D call TRBD1 (5 bases). The CDR3 loop spans 14 amino acids. CDR1 is SNHLY and CDR2 is FYNNEI in the germline V gene. In DNA, the CDR3 is TGTGCCAGCAGCGAAGAGACAGAGAACACTGAAGCTTTCTTT. It encodes CASSEETENTEAFF.

This clone was found a few times. V and J are TRBV5-1 and TRBJ1-6; perhaps TRBD1 as D (6 bases). In germline, CDR1 is SGHRS, CDR2 YFSETQ. V dropped 7 bases and J dropped 7 bases, with 21 bases sitting between them. The CDR3 is made up of 16 amino acids. CDR3 residues: CASGIGGNRRNSPLHF. The CDR3 DNA reads as TGCGCCAGCGGAATAGGGGGGAACCGGCGGAATTCACCCCTCCACTTT.

The chain combines TRBV5-1 with TRBJ2-7; unclear D gene. V was trimmed by 4 bases and J by 3 bases, leaving 5 bases between them. Germline V gives CDR1 SGHRS, CDR2 YFSETQ. This CDR3 is built from 11 residues. CDR3 residues: CASSQDYEQYF. The CDR3 coding sequence is TGCGCCAGCAGCCAGGACTACGAGCAGTACTTC. The complete variable domain, with remaining parts taken from reference TRBV5-1 and TRBJ2-7, reads KAGVTQTPRYLIKTRGQQVTLSCSPISGHRSVSWYQQTPGQGLQFLFEYFSETQRNKGNFPGRFSGRQFSNSRSEMNVSTLELGDSALYLCASSQDYEQYFGPGTRLTVT.

V usage is TRBV4-1 and J usage is TRBJ1-2; D might be TRBD1 (6 bases). Germline CDR1 is MGHRA and CDR2 is YSYEKL. The CDR3 spans 16 residues. V was pared by 2 bases and J by 10 bases, with 23 bases between. DNA of the CDR3: TGCGCCAGCAGCCAATTACTTCGAAGGACAGATAAAGACTACACCTTC. Its protein is CASSQLLRRTDKDYTF.

This clone was counted between two and nine times. The rearrangement uses TRBV30 and TRBJ2-7, with D hard to call. The CDR3 runs 12 residues. Trimming took off 2 bases at V and 7 bases at J, with 12 bases between the two ends. Germline lookup yields CDR1 GTSNPN and CDR2 SVGIG (reference sequence). The chain's CDR3 is CAWSLQGIEQYF. CDR3 coding DNA: TGTGCCTGGAGTTTGCAAGGGATAGAGCAGTACTTC.

This rearrangement joins TRBV9 to TRBJ2-5; D remains ambiguous. The germline V and J ends were trimmed by 3 bases and 3 bases, with 6 bases remaining between them. Germline V gene lookup returns CDR1 SGDLS and CDR2 YYNGEE. The CDR3 spans 12 residues. For the CDR3, the DNA is TGTGCCAGCAGCGCGACCGAAGAGACCCAGTACTTC. Its protein product is CASSATEETQYF.

The chain links TRBV30 to TRBJ2-2; 13 nucleotides agree with TRBD2. Germline V gives CDR1 GTSNPN, CDR2 SVGIG (reference sequence). Trimming removed 4 bases from V and 3 bases from J; junction bases left unmatched: 14. The CDR3 has 19 residues. CDR3 DNA sequence: TGTGCCTGGACCCTCCCACTAGCGGGAGGGCAAGGGGACACCGGGGAGCTGTTTTTT. Translating it yields CAWTLPLAGGQGDTGELFF.

This sequence joins TRBV5-1 and TRBJ2-1; no firm D call. The CDR3 is 11 residues long. CDR1 is SGHRS, CDR2 YFSETQ, per germline. V was cut by 4 bases and J by 8 bases, with 7 bases left in between. The DNA of the CDR3 is TGCGCCAGCAGCCCGTCCCATGAGCAGTTCTTC. Amino acid sequence: CASSPSHEQFF. The complete variable domain, with remaining parts taken from reference TRBV5-1 and TRBJ2-1, reads KAGVTQTPRYLIKTRGQQVTLSCSPISGHRSVSWYQQTPGQGLQFLFEYFSETQRNKGNFPGRFSGRQFSNSRSEMNVSTLELGDSALYLCASSPSHEQFFGPGTRLTVL.

This clone came up a few times. The chain recombines TRBV18 with TRBJ1-4, with 7 nucleotides matching TRBD1. Germline V gives CDR1 KGHSH, CDR2 LQKENI. Germline trimming cut 3 bases from V and 5 bases from J; bases unmatched to any gene: 6. The CDR3 spans 15 residues. As DNA, the CDR3 is TGTGCCAGCTCACCCCAGGGACAGCCAAATGAAAAACTGTTTTTT. The encoded protein is CASSPQGQPNEKLFF.